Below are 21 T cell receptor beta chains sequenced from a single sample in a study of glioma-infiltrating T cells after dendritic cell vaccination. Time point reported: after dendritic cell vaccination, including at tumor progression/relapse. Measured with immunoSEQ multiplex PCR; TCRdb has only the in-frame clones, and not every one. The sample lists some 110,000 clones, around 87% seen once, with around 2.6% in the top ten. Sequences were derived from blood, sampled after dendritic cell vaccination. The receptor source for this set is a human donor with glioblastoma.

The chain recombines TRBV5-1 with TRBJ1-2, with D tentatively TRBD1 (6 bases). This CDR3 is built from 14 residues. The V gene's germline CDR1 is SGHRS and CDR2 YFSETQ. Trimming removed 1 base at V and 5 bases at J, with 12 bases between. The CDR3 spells CASSLITGSYGYTF. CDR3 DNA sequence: TGCGCCAGCAGCTTGATAACAGGGAGTTATGGCTACACCTTC.

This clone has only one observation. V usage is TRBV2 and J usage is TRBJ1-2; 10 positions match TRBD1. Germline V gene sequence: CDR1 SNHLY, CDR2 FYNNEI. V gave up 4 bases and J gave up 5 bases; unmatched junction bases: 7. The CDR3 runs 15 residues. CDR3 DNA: TGTGCCAGCAGTGGCGGGACAGGGGTAGCATATGGCTACACCTTC. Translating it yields CASSGGTGVAYGYTF.

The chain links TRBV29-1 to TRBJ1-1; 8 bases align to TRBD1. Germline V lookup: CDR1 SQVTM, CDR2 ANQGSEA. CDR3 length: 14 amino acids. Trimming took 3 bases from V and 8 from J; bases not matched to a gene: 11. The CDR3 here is CSVERFRGPVEAFF. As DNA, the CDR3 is TGCAGCGTTGAGAGGTTCAGGGGGCCCGTGGAAGCTTTCTTT. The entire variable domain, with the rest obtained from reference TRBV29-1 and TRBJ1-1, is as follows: SAVISQKPSRDICQRGTSLTIQCQVDSQVTMMFWYRQQPGQSLTLIATANQGSEATYESGFVIDKFPISRPNLTFSTLTVSNMSPEDSSIYLCSVERFRGPVEAFFGQGTRLTVV.

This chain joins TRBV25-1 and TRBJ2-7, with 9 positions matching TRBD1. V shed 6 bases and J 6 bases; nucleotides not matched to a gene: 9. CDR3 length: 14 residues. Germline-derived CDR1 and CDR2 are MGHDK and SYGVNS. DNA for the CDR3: TGTGCCAGCAGCAGGGACAGGGATTTGCTCGAGCAGTACTTC. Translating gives CASSRDRDLLEQYF.

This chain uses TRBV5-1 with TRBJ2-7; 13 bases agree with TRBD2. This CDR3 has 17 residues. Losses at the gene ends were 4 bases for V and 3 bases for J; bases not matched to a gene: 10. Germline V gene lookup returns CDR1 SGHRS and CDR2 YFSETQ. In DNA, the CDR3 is TGCGCCAGCAGCCTTGCAACTAGCGGGAGGGCGGTCTACGAGCAGTACTTC. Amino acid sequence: CASSLATSGRAVYEQYF.

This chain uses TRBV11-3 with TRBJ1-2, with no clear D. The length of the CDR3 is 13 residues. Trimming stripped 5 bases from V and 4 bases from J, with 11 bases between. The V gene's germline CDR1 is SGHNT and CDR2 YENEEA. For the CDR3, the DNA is TGTGCCAGCAGCGCTAGCATGAGCTATGGCTACACCTTC. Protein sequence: CASSASMSYGYTF. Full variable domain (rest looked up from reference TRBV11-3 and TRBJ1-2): EAGVVQSPRYKIIEKKQPVAFWCNPISGHNTLYWYLQNLGQGPELLIRYENEEAVDDSQLPKDRFSAERLKGVDSTLKIQPAELGDSAVYLCASSASMSYGYTFGSGTRLTVV.

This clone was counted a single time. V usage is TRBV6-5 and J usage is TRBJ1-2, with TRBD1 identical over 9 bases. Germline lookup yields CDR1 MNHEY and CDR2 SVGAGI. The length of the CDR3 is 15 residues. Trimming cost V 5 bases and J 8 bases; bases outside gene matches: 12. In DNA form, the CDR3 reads TGTGCCAGCAGTGCACCGGGACAGGGAAGTAGCGGCTACACCTTC. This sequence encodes CASSAPGQGSSGYTF.

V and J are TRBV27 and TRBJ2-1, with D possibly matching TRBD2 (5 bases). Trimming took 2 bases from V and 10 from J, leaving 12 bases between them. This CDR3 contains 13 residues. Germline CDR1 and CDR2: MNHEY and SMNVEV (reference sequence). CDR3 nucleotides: TGTGCCAGCAGTTTAACCCCCCCGGGGGAGCAGTTCTTC. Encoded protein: CASSLTPPGEQFF.

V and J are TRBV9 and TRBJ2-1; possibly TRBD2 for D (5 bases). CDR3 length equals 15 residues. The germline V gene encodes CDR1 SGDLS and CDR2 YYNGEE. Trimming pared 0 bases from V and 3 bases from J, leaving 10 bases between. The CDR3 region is CASSVEGSDYNEQFF. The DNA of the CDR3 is TGTGCCAGCAGCGTAGAGGGTAGCGACTACAATGAGCAGTTCTTC.

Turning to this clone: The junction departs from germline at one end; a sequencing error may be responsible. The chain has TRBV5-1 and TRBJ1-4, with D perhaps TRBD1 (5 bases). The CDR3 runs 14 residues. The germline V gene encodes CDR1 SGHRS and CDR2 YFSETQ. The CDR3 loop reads CAGSFGGSNEKLFF. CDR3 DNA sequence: TGCGCCGGCAGCTTCGGGGGATCTAATGAAAAACTGTTTTTT.

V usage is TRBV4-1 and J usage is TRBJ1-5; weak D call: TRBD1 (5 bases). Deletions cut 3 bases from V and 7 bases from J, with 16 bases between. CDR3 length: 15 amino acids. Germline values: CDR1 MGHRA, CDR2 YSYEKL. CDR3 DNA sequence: TGCGCCAGCAGCCAGGATCCCCAGGGTGGCCAGCCCCAGCATTTT. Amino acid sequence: CASSQDPQGGQPQHF.

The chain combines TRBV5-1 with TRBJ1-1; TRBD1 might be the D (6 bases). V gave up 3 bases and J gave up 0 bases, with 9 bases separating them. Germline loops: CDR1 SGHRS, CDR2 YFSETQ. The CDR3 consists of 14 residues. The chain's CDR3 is CASSSGQLNTEAFF. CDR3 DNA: TGCGCCAGCAGCTCTGGACAGTTGAACACTGAAGCTTTCTTT.

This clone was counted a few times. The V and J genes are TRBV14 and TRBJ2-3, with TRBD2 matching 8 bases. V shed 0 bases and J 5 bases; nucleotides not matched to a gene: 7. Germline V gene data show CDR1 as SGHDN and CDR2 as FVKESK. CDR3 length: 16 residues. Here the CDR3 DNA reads TGTGCCAGCAGCCAAGAAGGGACTAGTACAGTAGATACGCAGTATTTT. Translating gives CASSQEGTSTVDTQYF. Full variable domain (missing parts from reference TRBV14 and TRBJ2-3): EAGVTQFPSHSVIEKGQTVTLRCDPISGHDNLYWYRRVMGKEIKFLLHFVKESKQDESGMPNNRFLAERTGGTYSTLKVQPAELEDSGVYFCASSQEGTSTVDTQYFGPGTRLTVL.

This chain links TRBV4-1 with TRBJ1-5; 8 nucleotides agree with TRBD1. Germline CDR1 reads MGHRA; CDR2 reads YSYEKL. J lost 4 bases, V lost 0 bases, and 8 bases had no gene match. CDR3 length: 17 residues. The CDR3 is CASSQDIQGVRNQPQHF. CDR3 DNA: TGCGCCAGCAGCCAAGATATACAGGGGGTTCGGAATCAGCCCCAGCATTTT.

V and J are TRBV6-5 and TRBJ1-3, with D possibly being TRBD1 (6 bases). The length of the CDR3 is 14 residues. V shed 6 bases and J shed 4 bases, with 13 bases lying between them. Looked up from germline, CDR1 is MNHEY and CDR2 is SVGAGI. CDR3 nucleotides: TGTGCCAGCAGATCCACAGGGAGAGGAAACACCATATATTTT. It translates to CASRSTGRGNTIYF.

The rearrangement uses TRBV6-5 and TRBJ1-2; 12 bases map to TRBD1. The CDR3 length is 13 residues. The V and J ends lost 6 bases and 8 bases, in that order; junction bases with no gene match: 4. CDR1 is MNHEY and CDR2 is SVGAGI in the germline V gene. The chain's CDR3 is CASSWGQGAGYTF. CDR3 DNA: TGTGCCAGCAGCTGGGGACAGGGGGCCGGCTACACCTTC.

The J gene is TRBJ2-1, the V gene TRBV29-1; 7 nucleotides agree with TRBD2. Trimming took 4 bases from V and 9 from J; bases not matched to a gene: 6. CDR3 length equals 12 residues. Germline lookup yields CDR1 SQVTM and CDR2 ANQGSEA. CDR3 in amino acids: CSVGGGDSEQFF. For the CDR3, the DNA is TGCAGCGTTGGGGGGGGTGATAGTGAGCAGTTCTTC.

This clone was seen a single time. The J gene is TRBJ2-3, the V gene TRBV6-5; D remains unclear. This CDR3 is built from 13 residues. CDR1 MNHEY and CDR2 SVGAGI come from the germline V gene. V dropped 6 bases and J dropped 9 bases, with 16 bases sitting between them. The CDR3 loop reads CASSPSPPGTQYF. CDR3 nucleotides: TGTGCCAGCAGCCCAAGCCCACCCGGGACGCAGTATTTT.

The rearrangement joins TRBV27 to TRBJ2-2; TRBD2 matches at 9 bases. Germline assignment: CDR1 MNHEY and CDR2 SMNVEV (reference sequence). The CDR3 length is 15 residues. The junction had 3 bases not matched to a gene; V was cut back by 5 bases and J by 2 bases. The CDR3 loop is CASSISGGNTGELFF. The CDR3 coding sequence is TGTGCCAGCAGTATTAGCGGGGGAAACACCGGGGAGCTGTTTTTT.

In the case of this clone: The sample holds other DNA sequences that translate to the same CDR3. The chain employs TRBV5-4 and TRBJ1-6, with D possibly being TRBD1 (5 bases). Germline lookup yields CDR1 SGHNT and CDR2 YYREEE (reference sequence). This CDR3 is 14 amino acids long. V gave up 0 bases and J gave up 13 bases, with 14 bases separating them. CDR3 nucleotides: TGTGCCAGCAGCTTGGGGCAGGGAAGCTCCCCCCTCCACTTT. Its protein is CASSLGQGSSPLHF.

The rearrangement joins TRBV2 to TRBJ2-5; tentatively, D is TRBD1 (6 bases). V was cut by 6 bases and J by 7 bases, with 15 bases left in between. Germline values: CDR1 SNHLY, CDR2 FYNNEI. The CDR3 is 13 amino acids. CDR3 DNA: TGTGCCAGCAGGGGGAAAAGCAGGGGGACCCAGTACTTC. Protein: CASRGKSRGTQYF.